This T cell receptor beta chain was recovered during a study of cytomegalovirus exposure and HLA in healthy donors. Looked up from germline, CDR1 is MNHEY and CDR2 is SMNVEV (reference sequence). V was clipped by 2 bases and J by 10 bases; unmatched bases: 10. The CDR3 length is 15 residues. Primers for the PCR totalled 60 Vbeta and 13 Jbeta. Produced via immunoSEQ multiplex PCR; TCRdb's table is partial and in-frame only. The sample has tens of thousands of clones, and its top ten clones hold roughly 4.7%. The sequence was obtained from a woman in her thirties or forties in good health and CMV-seropositive. The sample was PBMCs. The chain uses TRBV27 and TRBJ2-1; 8 nucleotides line up with TRBD2. As DNA, the CDR3 is TGTGCCAGCAGTTTAGTAGCGGGGCCGCCTCGAGAGCAGTTCTTC. As protein: CASSLVAGPPREQFF.